This T cell receptor (beta chain) was documented in a study of long-term antiretroviral therapy in people with HIV. Background on the study: It was about a decade after the earliest samples that the 2015 immediate-ART recommendation appeared. Study-level results: Post-ART samples showed increased diversity that remained below transplant donor control levels. Blood in the study was drawn between 2004 and 2017, possibly under older ART regimens, which may be less effective than current ones.

CDR3 length: 16 residues. Unmatched junction bases numbered 6, after V lost 1 base and J lost 2 bases. Germline CDR1 reads SGHTA; CDR2 reads FQGNSA. Investigators performed immunoSEQ version v3.0 at survey level. The repertoire was sequenced with immunoSEQ multiplex PCR; TCRdb's copy has only in-frame clones and lacks some. The sample holds about 28,000 clones, around 95% seen once. As to this clone: Its antigen remains unidentified.

The input for sequencing was unsorted PBMCs, taken 5.3 years after starting antiretroviral therapy. This sequence joins TRBV7-2 and TRBJ2-3, with TRBD1 matching 7 bases. The sequence was obtained from a man aged 45 to 65 with HIV. The DNA of the CDR3 is TGTGCCAGCAGCTTAGGCGGACAGGTCTCCACAGATACGCAGTATTTT. This sequence encodes CASSLGGQVSTDTQYF.